This is a list of T cell receptor beta chains from one sample in a study of cytomegalovirus exposure and HLA in healthy donors. Clones were read by immunoSEQ multiplex PCR, and TCRdb kept only the in-frame ones, dropping some. This sample's table reports roughly 120,000 clones. Sequenced sample: PBMCs. Source of these receptors: a man aged 18 to 29 in good health and CMV-seronegative. Each CDR3 is given without its conserved first and last residue.

v_gene	j_gene	CDR3aa
TRBV29-1	TRBJ2-1	SVERASSYNEQF
TRBV4-1	TRBJ2-3	ASSQTPSGSGTDTQY
TRBV28	TRBJ1-2	ASSPTGNHGYT
TRBV28	TRBJ1-4	ASTDSSNEKLF
TRBV7-9	TRBJ2-7	ASSLGRVEQY
TRBV19	TRBJ2-2	ASRIRQTGELF
TRBV27	TRBJ1-1	ASSSRTGWVTEAF
TRBV4-1	TRBJ2-7	ASSHDLRDRGFYEQY
TRBV27	TRBJ1-5	ASSQDRDRGRPQH
TRBV27	TRBJ1-3	ATGTVSGNTIY
TRBV14	TRBJ2-7	ASSQVWTSGAYEQY
TRBV27	TRBJ2-6	ASTPRSLSSGANVLT
TRBV9	TRBJ1-5	ASSVGTGDQPQH
TRBV2	TRBJ2-7	ASSEAYLSDRLIYEQY
TRBV7-9	TRBJ2-1	ASSLPGQNEQF
TRBV9	TRBJ2-3	ASSVGMEDTQY
TRBV28	TRBJ2-5	ASSLLQETQY
TRBV9	TRBJ2-7	ASSGQGVGVGEQY
TRBV25-1	TRBJ2-1	AADRGPDNEQF
TRBV7-6	TRBJ2-5	ASSLGGSGRGETQY
TRBV7-2	TRBJ2-1	ASSQPRGFYNEQF
TRBV7-2	.	ASSSEYEQY
TRBV5-1	TRBJ2-6	ASSGDTFSGANVLT
TRBV6-5	TRBJ1-3	ASKTSTVSRSTIY
TRBV2	TRBJ2-1	ASRDRGSYNEQF
TRBV7-8	TRBJ1-5	ASSLGLAGNQPQH
TRBV30	TRBJ2-7	AWSFSGGASYEQY
TRBV6-1	TRBJ2-7	ASSASSYEQY
TRBV27	TRBJ2-7	ASSLAASYEQY